This T cell receptor beta chain was sequenced in a study of blood T cell repertoires in COVID-19. For the study at large: COVID-19 samples from acute and convalescent phases originated in the United States, Italy and Spain.

The junction had 5 bases not matched to a gene; V was cut back by 6 bases and J by 5 bases. The germline gives CDR1 MGHDK, CDR2 SYGVNS. This CDR3 region has 14 residues. Original processing methods: Amplifying reference gene primers gave estimates of nucleated cell counts. TCRdb's copy holds only in-frame clones and misses some; the assay was immunoSEQ multiplex PCR. V, J and clone size are those of that table, while D and trimming were read from the DNA. The sample consists of 100,000 to 150,000 clones, 80% to 85% of them appearing once. This rearrangement joins TRBV25-1 to TRBJ2-2, with 8 bases aligning to TRBD2. Sequencing was performed on peripheral blood. This sequence was found in a man aged 60 to 69 with acute or convalescent COVID-19. The CDR3 is CASSTAGGTGELFF. The CDR3 region has the DNA TGTGCCAGCAGCACTGCGGGGGGTACCGGGGAGCTGTTTTTT.